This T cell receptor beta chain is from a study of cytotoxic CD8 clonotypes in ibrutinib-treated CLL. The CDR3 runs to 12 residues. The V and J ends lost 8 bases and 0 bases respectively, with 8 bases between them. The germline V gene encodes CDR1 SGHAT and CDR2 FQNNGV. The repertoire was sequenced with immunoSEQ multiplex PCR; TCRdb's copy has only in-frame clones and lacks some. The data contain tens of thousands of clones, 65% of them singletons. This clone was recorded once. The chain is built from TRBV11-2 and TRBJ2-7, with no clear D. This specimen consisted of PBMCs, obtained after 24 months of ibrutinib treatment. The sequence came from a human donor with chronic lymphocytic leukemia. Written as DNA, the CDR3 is TGTGCCAGCTTTGCCGACTCCTACGAGCAGTACTTC. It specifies CASFADSYEQYF.